This is a list of T cell receptor beta chains from one sample in a study of T cells in Graves' hyperthyroidism and ophthalmopathy. One entry per CDR3 protein, called by TCRdb with MiXCR from the multiplex PCR reads. Of under 350,000 distinct CDR3 sequences in the sample, approximately 13% were seen once. Material: blood. These receptors were collected from a woman in her thirties or forties with Graves' ophthalmopathy. Both conserved end residues are part of each CDR3. A D gene is named only where the DNA matches it firmly. The listing skips clone size in some rows; elsewhere it reads once, few, many or a size class.

v_call	d_call	clone_size	j_call	cdr3_nt	cdr3_aa
TRBV6-1	TRBD1	many	TRBJ1-2	TGTGCCACTACCGCAATTGGACAGGGTGGCTATGGCTACACCTTC	CATTAIGQGGYGYTF
TRBV20-1	TRBD1	many	TRBJ1-2	TGCAGTGCTACCCCGACAGGGGACTATGGCTACACCTTC	CSATPTGDYGYTF
TRBV3-1	NA	few	TRBJ1-2	TGTGCCAGCAGCCAATTGAACGGGGAACGACATGGCTACACCTTC	CASSQLNGERHGYTF
TRBV30	TRBD2	few	TRBJ2-3	TGTGCCTGGAGTCTGGGACTAGCGGGCCGCACAGATACGCAGTATTTT	CAWSLGLAGRTDTQYF
TRBV4-1	NA	NA	TRBJ1-2	TGCGCCAGCAGCCAAAGAGACGGAGACTATGGCTACACCTTC	CASSQRDGDYGYTF
TRBV5-1	NA	many	TRBJ2-3	TGCGCCAGCAGTGGCTTCGGCCCCCCCACAGATACGCAGTATTTT	CASSGFGPPTDTQYF
TRBV19	NA	few	TRBJ1-5	TGTGCCAGTAGTGGGTGGCGGAATAGCAATCAGCCCCAGCATTTT	CASSGWRNSNQPQHF
TRBV19	NA	NA	TRBJ2-6	TGTGCCAGTAGTAAAACAGGGACTGGGGCCAACGTCCTGACTTTC	CASSKTGTGANVLTF
TRBV2	NA	many	TRBJ1-2	TGTGCCAGCAGTGAAGGTGGATACGGCTACACCTTC	CASSEGGYGYTF
TRBV7-9	NA	NA	TRBJ2-7	TGTGCCAGCAGCTCGTTCCAGGGATACGAGCAGTACTTC	CASSSFQGYEQYF
TRBV2	TRBD2	many	TRBJ2-7	TGTGCCAGCATCAGCGGGAGATACGAGCAGTACTTC	CASISGRYEQYF
TRBV27	NA	many	TRBJ1-1	TGTGCCAGCAGTTTACGGGGGCGGGACACTGAAGCTTTCTTT	CASSLRGRDTEAFF
TRBV11-2	NA	NA	TRBJ2-1	TGTACCAGCAGCTTAGTAGCAGTTGTCAATGAGCAGTTCTTC	CTSSLVAVVNEQFF
TRBV20-1	NA	many	TRBJ2-1	TGCAGTGCTGGGGACTCCGCGGGGGCCAATGAGCAGTTCTTC	CSAGDSAGANEQFF
TRBV6-1	TRBD1	few	TRBJ1-6	TGTGCCAGCAGAACCGGGACAGGGGGTGATACCTATAATTCACCCCCCCACTTT	CASRTGTGGDTYNSPPHF
TRBV7-8	NA	once	TRBJ1-6	TGTGCCAGCAGCCACAGGACAGCCTTAAATTCACCCCTCCACTTT	CASSHRTALNSPLHF
TRBV29-1	NA	many	TRBJ1-1	TGCAGCGTTGTCATAGGGGGGGCTTTCTTT	CSVVIGGAFF
TRBV7-9	NA	NA	TRBJ1-6	TGTGCCAGCGGCAATGAGGGACTGCCACCCCTCCACTTT	CASGNEGLPPLHF
TRBV27	NA	many	TRBJ2-7	TGTGCCAGCAGTTGGGGGGGCTCGGGAAACGAGCAGTACTTC	CASSWGGSGNEQYF
TRBV28	NA	many	TRBJ2-1	TGTGCCAGCAAAGGTTATTACTCCTACAATGAGCAGTTCTTC	CASKGYYSYNEQFF
TRBV4-1	TRBD1	few	TRBJ2-1	TGCGCCAGCAGCCTCATCGACAGGGGAGAGAGTGAGCAGTTCTTC	CASSLIDRGESEQFF
TRBV6-2/TRBV6-3	NA	NA	TRBJ2-2	TGTGCCAGCAGCGCCCGGGGGCAGAACACCGGGGAACTGTTTTTT	CASSARGQNTGELFF
TRBV6-1	NA	many	TRBJ2-3	TGTGCCAGCAGAGCCACAGGCGTCCCAACGCAGTATTTT	CASRATGVPTQYF
TRBV12-3/TRBV12-4	NA	many	TRBJ1-2	TGTGCCAGCAGTTTTGAGGGTGATCACGGCTACACCTTC	CASSFEGDHGYTF
TRBV20-1	TRBD1	many	TRBJ2-1	TGCAGTGCTCCAAGGACAGGGACAGACAATGAGCAGTTCTTC	CSAPRTGTDNEQFF
TRBV27	NA	many	TRBJ1-1	TGTGCCAGCAGTTTGGTTAGAACCACTGAAGCTTTCTTT	CASSLVRTTEAFF
TRBV9	NA	once	TRBJ2-2	TGTGCCAGCAGCGTAGCGGTAGGGCGGGCAGAGCTGTTTTTT	CASSVAVGRAELFF
TRBV2	NA	many	TRBJ2-2	TGTGCCAGCAGTAAGGGGCCACGGACCGGGGAGCTGTTTTTT	CASSKGPRTGELFF
TRBV15	TRBD2	many	TRBJ2-1	TGTGCCACCAGCAGAGTGGTTGGGAGCGGGAGGTTCAATGAGCAGTTCTTC	CATSRVVGSGRFNEQFF
TRBV6-2/TRBV6-3	NA	NA	TRBJ1-2	TGTGCCAGCAGTGTTACCCCCCCAGGTAACTATGGCTACACCTTC	CASSVTPPGNYGYTF
TRBV6-2/TRBV6-3	NA	many	TRBJ2-2	TGTGCCAGCAGCCCGACCGTGAACACCGGGGAGCTGTTTTTT	CASSPTVNTGELFF
TRBV20-1	NA	many	TRBJ2-1	TGCAGTGCCCCAAGGGGTTTCAGCAATGAGCAGTTCTTC	CSAPRGFSNEQFF
TRBV5-8	NA	NA	TRBJ1-6	TGTGCCAGCAGCTTGGCCGGGACAAATTATCGGAATTCACCCCTCCACTTT	CASSLAGTNYRNSPLHF
TRBV12-3/TRBV12-4	NA	medium-sized	TRBJ2-7	TGTGCCAGCAGTTTCAGCAGGTCCTACGAGCAGTACTTC	CASSFSRSYEQYF
TRBV29-1	NA	NA	TRBJ1-1	TGCAGCGTTGTGTGGGATGAGGCTTTCTTT	CSVVWDEAFF
TRBV3-1	NA	NA	TRBJ1-5	TGTGCCAGCAGCCTGCAATTAGGGGGTAATCAGCTCCAGCATTTT	CASSLQLGGNQLQHF
TRBV5-1	TRBD2	NA	TRBJ2-7	TGCGCCAGCAGCCTAAGACTAGCGGGGGACCTCCGGAGCTCCTACGAGCAGTACTTC	CASSLRLAGDLRSSYEQYF
TRBV2	TRBD2	many	TRBJ2-1	TGTGCCAGCAGTGGGAGAGCGGGGGCATATAGCCTAAGCTCCTACAATGAGCAGTTCTTC	CASSGRAGAYSLSSYNEQFF
TRBV20-1	TRBD1	once	TRBJ1-1	TGCAGTGCTAGAGATCTTGATTTCCCGGGACAGAGTGAAGCTTTCTTT	CSARDLDFPGQSEAFF
TRBV6-1	NA	many	TRBJ1-1	TGTGCCAGCAGGACGACAGTCACTGAAGCTTTCTTT	CASRTTVTEAFF
TRBV11-3	TRBD2	many	TRBJ2-1	TGTGCCAGCAGCAAGCGGGAGAAGCTGTTCTTC	CASSKREKLFF
TRBV7-2	NA	many	TRBJ2-5	TGTGCCAGCAGCTTAGGTACCAGGGATCTGGCGTACTTC	CASSLGTRDLAYF
TRBV20-1	NA	few	TRBJ2-7	TGCAGTGCCGCAGACCTCGGGGGATACGAGCAGTACTTC	CSAADLGGYEQYF
TRBV15	NA	few	TRBJ2-1	TGTGCCACCAGCGGGGACCCGTACAATGAGCAGTTCTTC	CATSGDPYNEQFF
TRBV2	TRBD2	many	TRBJ2-7	TGTGCCAGCGGTCGGGAGGGCCGGTACGAGCAGTACTTC	CASGREGRYEQYF
TRBV11-3	NA	many	TRBJ1-1	TGTGCCAGCAAAAGCCCTCGGGACACTGAAGCTTTCTTT	CASKSPRDTEAFF
TRBV7-6	NA	many	TRBJ2-2	TGTGCCAGCAGCCGTGTATCTGCCTCGAGCACCGGGGAGCTGTTTTTT	CASSRVSASSTGELFF
TRBV5-1	TRBD1	few	TRBJ2-1	TGCGCCAGCAAGGGCATTAACAGGGGGCGTGAATCCTACAATGAGCAGTTCTTC	CASKGINRGRESYNEQFF
TRBV3-1	NA	many	TRBJ1-5	TGTGCCAGCAGCGAGGGGACCAATCAGCCCCAGCATTTT	CASSEGTNQPQHF
TRBV2	NA	many	TRBJ2-2	TGTGCCAGCAGGGGACAGAACACCGGGGAGCTGTTTTTT	CASRGQNTGELFF
TRBV5-1	NA	NA	TRBJ2-7	TGCGCCAGCAGCTTGCCGTCGAGCTCCTACGAGCAGTACTTC	CASSLPSSSYEQYF
TRBV6-5	TRBD1	many	TRBJ1-6	TGTGCCAGCAGTTACTACCAACCCAGGGACAGTCTTAATTCACCCCTCCACTTT	CASSYYQPRDSLNSPLHF
TRBV19	NA	few	TRBJ1-5	TGTGCCAGTGGGCCTTTGGGGGGAAAACAGCCCCAGCATTTT	CASGPLGGKQPQHF
TRBV12-3/TRBV12-4	TRBD2	many	TRBJ2-2	TGTGCCAGCAGTGGACTAGCGGGAAGAACCGGGGAGCTGTTTTTT	CASSGLAGRTGELFF
TRBV5-1	NA	NA	TRBJ2-1	TGCGCCAGCTCGTTACAGGGCCTCTCCTACAATGAGCAGTTCTTC	CASSLQGLSYNEQFF
TRBV20-1	NA	many	TRBJ2-7	TGCAGTGCTGGAGGCGCTAGCGCGTACGAGCAGTACTTC	CSAGGASAYEQYF
TRBV6-1	NA	NA	TRBJ1-6	TGTGCCAGCACCTCGCCAGGGGTTCGCTCACCCCTCCACTTT	CASTSPGVRSPLHF
TRBV15	NA	few	TRBJ1-1	TGTGCCACCAGCAGAGAGTGGGCCTTAAACACTGAAGCTTTCTTT	CATSREWALNTEAFF
TRBV6-2/TRBV6-3	TRBD1	many	TRBJ1-1	TGTGCCAGCAGTTATCTCGGACAGGGTCACACTGAAGCTTTCTTT	CASSYLGQGHTEAFF
TRBV11-2	NA	many	TRBJ1-3	TGTGCCAGCAGCTTAGATTTCGGCAGTAGAAACACCATATATTTT	CASSLDFGSRNTIYF